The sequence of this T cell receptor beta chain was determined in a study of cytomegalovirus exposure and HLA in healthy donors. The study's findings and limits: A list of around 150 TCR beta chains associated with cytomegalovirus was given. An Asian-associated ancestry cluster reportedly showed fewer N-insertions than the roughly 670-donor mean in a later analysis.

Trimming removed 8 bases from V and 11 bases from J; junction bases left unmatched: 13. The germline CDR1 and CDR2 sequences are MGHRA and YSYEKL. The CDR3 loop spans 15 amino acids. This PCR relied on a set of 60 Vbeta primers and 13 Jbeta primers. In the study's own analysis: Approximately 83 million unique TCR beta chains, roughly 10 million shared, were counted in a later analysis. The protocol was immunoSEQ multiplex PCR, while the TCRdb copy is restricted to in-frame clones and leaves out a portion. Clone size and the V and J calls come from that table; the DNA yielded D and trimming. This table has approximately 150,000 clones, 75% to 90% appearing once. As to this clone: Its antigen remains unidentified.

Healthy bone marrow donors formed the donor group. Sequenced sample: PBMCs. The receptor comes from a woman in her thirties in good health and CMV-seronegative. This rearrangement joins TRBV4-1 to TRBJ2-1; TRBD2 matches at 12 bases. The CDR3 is CASAGLAGNVRQQFF. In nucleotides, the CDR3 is TGCGCCAGCGCAGGACTAGCGGGGAACGTACGCCAGCAGTTCTTC.